A single sample is the source of the 14 T cell receptor beta chains below, sequenced in a study of early stage breast cancer tumors. Clones were read by immunoSEQ multiplex PCR, and TCRdb kept only the in-frame ones, dropping some. The table shows tens of thousands of clones, with 79% occurring only once. Sequenced material: blood. The receptors were sampled from a person in their 60s with breast cancer.

The genes are TRBV10-3 and TRBJ2-1; 14 bases map to TRBD2. J gave up 7 bases and V 5 bases, and 10 bases lay outside the gene matches. The CDR3 totals 17 residues. Germline CDR1 reads ENHRY; CDR2 reads SYGVKD. The DNA for the CDR3 is TGTGCCATCAGTTCAGAACAGACTAGCGGGAGGGAGAATGAGCAGTTCTTC. Translated: CAISSEQTSGRENEQFF.

The chain recombines TRBV5-1 with TRBJ1-1, with D possibly TRBD1 on 5 matching bases. CDR3 length: 14 residues. Per the germline V gene, CDR1 is SGHRS and CDR2 is YFSETQ. V lost 0 bases and J 4 bases, leaving 10 bases between the germline ends. The CDR3 DNA is TGCGCCAGCAGCTTGGCCAGGGTGAGCACTGAAGCTTTCTTT. Its translation: CASSLARVSTEAFF. The variable domain in full, completed from reference TRBV5-1 and TRBJ1-1, reads KAGVTQTPRYLIKTRGQQVTLSCSPISGHRSVSWYQQTPGQGLQFLFEYFSETQRNKGNFPGRFSGRQFSNSRSEMNVSTLELGDSALYLCASSLARVSTEAFFGQGTRLTVV.

This clone was counted between two and nine times. The rearrangement uses TRBV11-3 and TRBJ2-2; D is possibly TRBD1 (6 bases). The CDR3 consists of 15 residues. Trimming stripped 0 bases from V and 4 bases from J, with 9 bases between. Germline CDR1 reads SGHNT; CDR2 reads YENEEA. The CDR3 is CASSLEGQSTGELFF. The CDR3 DNA is TGTGCCAGCAGCTTAGAGGGACAAAGCACCGGGGAGCTGTTTTTT.

The chain has TRBV5-6 and TRBJ1-2; possibly TRBD1 for D (5 bases). The CDR3 runs to 13 residues. CDR1 is SGHDT and CDR2 is YYEEEE in the germline V gene. The V gene lost 4 bases and the J gene lost 7 bases, with 14 bases spanning the gap. DNA of the CDR3: TGTGCCAGCAGCCACCCGGGACGCCGTGGCTACACCTTC. This sequence encodes CASSHPGRRGYTF. The variable domain in full, completed from reference TRBV5-6 and TRBJ1-2, reads DAGVTQSPTHLIKTRGQQVTLRCSPKSGHDTVSWYQQALGQGPQFIFQYYEEEERQRGNFPDRFSGHQFPNYSSELNVNALLLGDSALYLCASSHPGRRGYTFGSGTRLTVV.

V usage is TRBV7-8 and J usage is TRBJ2-7, with 7 bases fitting TRBD2. Unmatched junction bases numbered 15, after V lost 8 bases and J lost 2 bases. The germline V gene has CDR1 SGHVS and CDR2 FQNEAQ. This CDR3 is built from 16 residues. CDR3 loop: CASSPGGEGLPYEQYF. In DNA, the CDR3 is TGTGCCAGCTCTCCGGGGGGTGAGGGATTACCCTACGAGCAGTACTTC.

This sequence joins TRBV6-1 and TRBJ1-4; no clear D gene. The CDR3 spans 14 residues. The germline V gene encodes CDR1 MNHNS and CDR2 SASEGT. V was trimmed by 3 bases and J by 8 bases, leaving 13 bases between them. CDR3 sequence: CASSDWNRHEKLFF. CDR3 DNA sequence: TGTGCCAGCAGTGATTGGAACAGACACGAAAAACTGTTTTTT.

This sequence joins TRBV6-5 and TRBJ2-7; possibly TRBD1 or TRBD2 for D (5 bases each). V dropped 5 bases and J dropped 0 bases, with 11 bases sitting between them. Germline lookup yields CDR1 MNHEY and CDR2 SVGAGI. CDR3 length equals 14 residues. This CDR3 is CASSGTISSYEQYF. The CDR3 coding sequence is TGTGCCAGCAGTGGGACGATTAGCTCCTACGAGCAGTACTTC.

The J gene is TRBJ2-1, the V gene TRBV29-1; D possibly uses TRBD1 or TRBD2 (5 bases each). This CDR3 has 13 residues. Trimming left V 2 bases short and J 2 bases short, with 7 bases between. Germline values: CDR1 SQVTM, CDR2 ANQGSEA. In DNA, the CDR3 is TGCAGCGTTGAATTGGGGGCCTACAATGAGCAGTTCTTC. Translated: CSVELGAYNEQFF.

The rearrangement links TRBV2 to TRBJ1-1; no definite D call. This CDR3 comprises 16 residues. Trimming pared 7 bases from V and 0 bases from J, leaving 18 bases between. Per germline, CDR1 SNHLY and CDR2 FYNNEI. CDR3 sequence: CASIEAVTAMNTEAFF. In DNA, the CDR3 is TGTGCCAGCATTGAGGCAGTTACGGCCATGAACACTGAAGCTTTCTTT.

The chain links TRBV4-2 to TRBJ1-1; 10 bases fit TRBD1. The CDR3 contains 15 residues. The germline V gene has CDR1 LGHNA and CDR2 YNFKEQ. V shed 3 bases, J shed 6 bases, and the junction held 7 bases outside the gene matches. CDR3 region: CASSQDSGTGAEAFF. For the CDR3, the DNA is TGTGCCAGCAGCCAGGACTCCGGGACAGGGGCTGAAGCTTTCTTT.

The chain has TRBV5-1 and TRBJ2-1; no firm D call. The CDR3 is 18 residues long. Germline-derived CDR1 and CDR2 are SGHRS and YFSETQ. The V end lost 4 bases, the J end lost 2 bases, and 22 bases lay between the germline ends. Written as DNA, the CDR3 is TGCGCCAGCAGCGTCCCCGAGACGGGCGCGGCAGCCTACAATGAGCAGTTCTTC. It is translated as CASSVPETGAAAYNEQFF.

The rearrangement links TRBV4-1 to TRBJ1-1, with TRBD1 matching 7 bases. Per the germline V gene, CDR1 is MGHRA and CDR2 is YSYEKL. There are 15 residues in the CDR3. The junction had 8 bases not matched to a gene; V was cut back by 3 bases and J by 4 bases. This chain's CDR3 is CASSHTGERGTEAFF. The CDR3, as DNA: TGCGCCAGCAGCCACACAGGGGAGCGGGGCACTGAAGCTTTCTTT.

This sequence joins TRBV23-1 and TRBJ1-1; D is unclear. TRBV23-1 is treated as an ORF (open reading frame) with a function not yet certain. Trimming left V 2 bases short and J 1 base short, with 5 bases between. The CDR3 consists of 13 residues. Here the CDR3 reads CASSQRENTEAFF. The CDR3, as DNA: TGCGCCAGCAGTCAAAGGGAGAACACTGAAGCTTTCTTT.

This clone was found a few times. The chain combines TRBV6-1 with TRBJ2-7, with D possibly TRBD2 on 6 matching bases. The CDR3 runs 12 residues. With 6 bases removed from V and 6 bases from J, the gap between germline ends came to 12 bases. CDR1 and CDR2 (germline): MNHNS, SASEGT. CDR3 sequence reads: CASRGPAGEQYF. CDR3 coding DNA: TGTGCCAGCAGGGGGCCAGCGGGCGAGCAGTACTTC.